This is a list of T cell receptor beta chains from one sample in a study of cytomegalovirus exposure and HLA in healthy donors. Profiled with immunoSEQ multiplex PCR; TCRdb holds only in-frame clones, not every one. The data contain some 130,000 clones, about 61% of them seen just once; the ten biggest clones take up roughly 2.5%. What was sequenced was PBMCs. These receptors were taken from a woman in her thirties or forties in good health and CMV-seronegative. Both conserved end residues are part of each CDR3. The D gene is left open where the match is weak. Not all rows give a size; the values are once, few, many and, for expanded clones, a class.

abundance,j_gene,v_gene,d_gene,CDR3nt,CDR3aa
NA,TRBJ2-1,TRBV28,TRBD2,TGTGCCAGCAGTTTAGGTGGACTAGTAATTAACAATGAGCAGTTCTTC,CASSLGGLVINNEQFF
NA,TRBJ1-1,TRBV14,NA,TGTGCCAGCAGCCCTCTGCCCGGCACTGAAGCTTTCTTT,CASSPLPGTEAFF
NA,TRBJ2-7,TRBV27,NA,TGTGCCAGCAGTTCCCCATGGCGGGACGCTGGCTACGAGCAGTACTTC,CASSSPWRDAGYEQYF
NA,TRBJ1-6,TRBV27,NA,TGTGCCAGCAGTTTATGGGGCAAAAGCTCCTATAATTCACCCCTCCACTTT,CASSLWGKSSYNSPLHF
once,TRBJ1-1,TRBV27,TRBD1,TGTGCCAGCATCGCCGACAGGGGGCACACTGAAGCTTTCTTT,CASIADRGHTEAFF
NA,TRBJ1-1,TRBV18,NA,TGTGCCAGCTCACCGAATAAGGGCAGGGGGAACACTGAAGCTTTCTTT,CASSPNKGRGNTEAFF
NA,TRBJ1-2,TRBV7-9,NA,TGTGCCAGCAGCTTAGCCCCGGCGCCGGGGGGGTTTAACTATGGCTACACCTTC,CASSLAPAPGGFNYGYTF
few,TRBJ1-6,TRBV19,TRBD1,TGTGCCAGTAGTATGAGACAGGGGGATGCTTATAATTCACCCCTCCACTTT,CASSMRQGDAYNSPLHF
NA,TRBJ2-5,TRBV9,TRBD2,TGTGCCAGCAGCGTAGAACCTAGCGGGGGGAGAGAGACCCAGTACTTC,CASSVEPSGGRETQYF
few,TRBJ1-5,TRBV7-8,NA,TGTGCCAGCAGCTTGCCCCGCAGGTTCGATAGCAATCAGCCCCAGCATTTT,CASSLPRRFDSNQPQHF
NA,TRBJ2-3,TRBV6-6,TRBD1,TGTGCCAGCAGTTACTCTGGACAGGGAGTAACAGATACGCAGTATTTT,CASSYSGQGVTDTQYF
NA,TRBJ2-1,TRBV27,TRBD2,TGTGCCAGCAGTTTGGGACTAGCGGGATTGAGCTCCTACAATGAGCAGTTCTTC,CASSLGLAGLSSYNEQFF
NA,TRBJ2-7,TRBV14,NA,TGTGCCAGCAGCGTTAGAAGCGAGCAGTACTTC,CASSVRSEQYF
NA,TRBJ1-2,TRBV2,TRBD1,TGTGCCAGCAACCCCGTGACAGGGGGTTTGTCAGGCTACACCTTC,CASNPVTGGLSGYTF
NA,TRBJ1-5,TRBV19,NA,TGTGCCAGTAGTGGGGCGTCCAATCAGCCCCAGCATTTT,CASSGASNQPQHF
NA,TRBJ2-3,TRBV7-3,NA,TGTGCCAGCAGCTCAACGGGCCAGCTGGCGGATACGCAGTATTTT,CASSSTGQLADTQYF
NA,TRBJ2-3,TRBV10-3,NA,TGTGCCATCAGTGAGGGTGGGGGGGGCGCAGATACGCAGTATTTT,CAISEGGGGADTQYF
NA,TRBJ1-1,TRBV19,NA,TGTGCCAGTAGTATAGGCCCCTTAGGAGGTGAGGGGAACACTGAAGCTTTCTTT,CASSIGPLGGEGNTEAFF